This T cell receptor (beta chain) appears in the sequencing data of a study of identifying expanded T cells in peripheral blood. Libraries were prepared by immunoSEQ multiplex PCR; TCRdb keeps only in-frame clonotypes and omits some of them. The profile shows about 91,000 clones, 88% of them singletons. V gave up 5 bases and J gave up 3 bases, with 11 bases separating them. Germline values: CDR1 MDHEN, CDR2 SYDVKM. This CDR3 has 14 residues. The sequencing input was blood. This sequence joins TRBV28 and TRBJ1-3, with a possible D match to TRBD1 (5 bases). This TCR was sampled from a person between 18 and 75 years old in good health. DNA of the CDR3: TGTGCCAGCAGTACCGGGGGGGGTGGAAACACCATATATTTT. Amino acids: CASSTGGGGNTIYF. The full variable domain, in which reference TRBV28 and TRBJ1-3 provide the parts outside the CDR3, is DVKVTQSSRYLVKRTGEKVFLECVQDMDHENMFWYRQDPGLGLRLIYFSYDVKMKEKGDIPEGYSVSREKKERFSLILESASTNQTSMYLCASSTGGGGNTIYFGEGSWLTVV.